The 27 T cell receptor beta chains in this list originate from one sample, sequenced in a study of cytomegalovirus exposure and HLA in healthy donors. The PCR made use of 60 Vbeta and 13 Jbeta primers. Assay used: immunoSEQ multiplex PCR; TCRdb lists only in-frame clones, some missing. The sample has 110,000 to 150,000 clones, about 80% seen once. Material: PBMCs. The source is a man between 18 and 29 years old in good health and CMV-seronegative.

The rearrangement links TRBV27 to TRBJ2-7; no definite D call. V shed 4 bases and J shed 0 bases, with 10 bases lying between them. Germline CDR1 reads MNHEY; CDR2 reads SMNVEV (reference sequence). The CDR3 consists of 14 residues. CDR3 nucleotides: TGTGCCAGCAGTTCCCCCGGTCGCTCCTACGAGCAGTACTTC. This encodes CASSSPGRSYEQYF.

The chain employs TRBV2 and TRBJ1-1, with a tentative D call TRBD1 (5 bases). The CDR3 totals 15 residues. V was shortened by 9 bases and J by 5 bases, with 22 bases between the two germline ends. Per the germline V gene, CDR1 is SNHLY and CDR2 is FYNNEI. The CDR3 nucleotides read TGTGCCAGGAGTCGGGCAGTCCGCCGGGGGACTGAAGCTTTCTTT. Amino acid sequence: CARSRAVRRGTEAFF.

The V and J genes are TRBV5-4 and TRBJ1-1; D gene unclear. CDR1 is SGHNT, CDR2 YYREEE, per germline (reference sequence). The CDR3 is 15 amino acids. V lost 1 base to trimming and J lost 0 bases, with 10 bases between them. The CDR3 reads CASSLKEGVNTEAFF. The CDR3 nucleotides are TGTGCCAGCAGCTTGAAGGAGGGAGTGAACACTGAAGCTTTCTTT.

The CDR3 bases are TGCGCCAGCAGCATGGCGGGAGGGCCGGGGGAGACCCAGTACTTC. Protein: CASSMAGGPGETQYF. This chain links TRBV5-1 with TRBJ2-5, with 9 positions matching TRBD2. The germline gives CDR1 SGHRS, CDR2 YFSETQ. The CDR3 sequence is 15 residues long. Unmatched junction bases numbered 9, after V lost 4 bases and J lost 5 bases. Using reference TRBV5-1 and TRBJ2-5 for the parts outside the CDR3, the full variable domain is KAGVTQTPRYLIKTRGQQVTLSCSPISGHRSVSWYQQTPGQGLQFLFEYFSETQRNKGNFPGRFSGRQFSNSRSEMNVSTLELGDSALYLCASSMAGGPGETQYFGPGTRLLVL.

The chain carries TRBV19 and TRBJ1-1, with a weak D call TRBD1 (5 bases). Trimming pared 3 bases from V and 4 bases from J, leaving 9 bases between. Looked up from germline, CDR1 is LNHDA and CDR2 is SQIVND (reference sequence). The CDR3 is 13 amino acids. CDR3 in DNA: TGTGCCAGTAGTATTGACAGCCCCACTGAAGCTTTCTTT. This gives the protein CASSIDSPTEAFF.

The chain links TRBV19 to TRBJ2-5, with TRBD2 identical over 11 bases. Germline CDR1 and CDR2: LNHDA and SQIVND (reference sequence). V lost 5 bases, J lost 5 bases, and 7 bases stayed unmatched. There are 15 residues in the CDR3. In nucleotides, the CDR3 is TGTGCCAGTAGTCCGCGACTAGCGGGATGGGAGACCCAGTACTTC. It is translated as CASSPRLAGWETQYF.

The chain is built from TRBV5-1 and TRBJ2-2, with 9 positions matching TRBD1. The CDR3 consists of 15 residues. V dropped 4 bases and J dropped 1; count of bases not matched to a gene: 2. Germline V gene data show CDR1 as SGHRS and CDR2 as YFSETQ. The DNA of the CDR3 is TGCGCCAGCAGCACGGGACAGGGGAACACCGGGGAGCTGTTTTTT. Residues: CASSTGQGNTGELFF.

This rearrangement joins TRBV10-1 to TRBJ2-3; 11 positions match TRBD2. J was trimmed by 5 bases and V by 6 bases; bases with no gene match: 4. Germline lookup yields CDR1 WNHNN and CDR2 SYGVQD (reference sequence). This CDR3 region has 14 residues. The CDR3 region has the DNA TGCGCCAGCAGCCACGGACTAGCGGGAGATACGCAGTATTTT. Translated, it gives CASSHGLAGDTQYF.

The V gene is TRBV6-5, the J gene TRBJ2-5, with a possible D match to TRBD1 (5 bases). V was pared by 0 bases and J by 3 bases, with 8 bases between. Per the germline V gene, CDR1 is MNHEY and CDR2 is SVGAGI. The CDR3 spans 14 residues. This CDR3 is CASSYSRQKETQYF. As DNA, the CDR3 is TGTGCCAGCAGTTACTCGAGACAGAAAGAGACCCAGTACTTC.

This clone appeared once. The chain has TRBV28 and TRBJ2-7; tentative D call: TRBD2 (5 bases). CDR3 length equals 13 residues. CDR1 and CDR2 from the germline V gene are MDHEN and SYDVKM. Trimming removed 4 bases at V and 4 bases at J, with 11 bases between. The CDR3 DNA sequence: TGTGCCAGCAGTTGGAAGGAGGATTACGAGCAGTACTTC. Translating it yields CASSWKEDYEQYF.

The chain couples TRBV28 to TRBJ2-1, with D uncertain. Trimming cost V 2 bases and J 9 bases, with 14 bases left between them. There are 14 residues in the CDR3. Germline V gene sequence: CDR1 MDHEN, CDR2 SYDVKM. CDR3 residues: CASSLPPPRSEQFF. The CDR3 DNA sequence: TGTGCCAGCAGTTTACCCCCCCCTAGATCTGAGCAGTTCTTC.

The J gene is TRBJ2-7, the V gene TRBV28, with D possibly being TRBD2 (5 bases). Trimming cost V 4 bases and J 2 bases, with 12 bases left between them. Germline-derived CDR1 and CDR2 are MDHEN and SYDVKM. This CDR3 comprises 14 residues. The CDR3 protein is CASSSGGPPYEQYF. The CDR3 coding sequence is TGTGCCAGCAGTTCTGGAGGCCCCCCCTACGAGCAGTACTTC.

The genes are TRBV15 and TRBJ1-2, with a weak D call TRBD1 (5 bases). Trimming removed 6 bases from V and 4 bases from J, with 15 bases in between. The CDR3 extends over 14 amino acids. In germline, CDR1 is LNHNV, CDR2 YYDKDF (reference sequence). CDR3 region: CATRGTGGSYGYTF. DNA for the CDR3: TGTGCCACCAGGGGGACTGGCGGGAGCTATGGCTACACCTTC.

This clone is a singleton in its sample. The chain combines TRBV13 with TRBJ1-1; D is possibly TRBD1 (6 bases). This CDR3 is built from 12 residues. The V end was cut by 4 bases, the J end by 11 bases, with 14 bases between. The germline V gene encodes CDR1 PRHDT and CDR2 FYEKMQ (reference sequence). CDR3 sequence reads: CASSSLTGKAFF. The CDR3 DNA sequence: TGTGCCAGCAGCTCGCTAACAGGGAAGGCTTTCTTT.

The CDR3 sequence is CASRGRGRGRNEQYF. CDR3 DNA sequence: TGTGCCAGCAGGGGGCGGGGGCGCGGGAGAAACGAGCAGTACTTC. The rearrangement links TRBV5-6 to TRBJ2-5; D possibly corresponds to TRBD2 (7 bases). The DNA end favors TRBJ2-7, so the J call may be wrong. This CDR3 spans 15 amino acids. Per the germline V gene, CDR1 is SGHDT and CDR2 is YYEEEE.

The chain is built from TRBV30 and TRBJ2-7; D is unresolved. This CDR3 has 15 amino acids. V was cut by 0 bases and J by 0 bases, with 12 bases left in between. Germline V lookup: CDR1 GTSNPN, CDR2 SVGIG (reference sequence). The CDR3 bases are TGTGCCTGGAGTGTGCGCCGCCCCGGCTCCTACGAGCAGTACTTC. The encoded protein is CAWSVRRPGSYEQYF.

This clone showed up just a few times. The chain uses TRBV7-3 and TRBJ2-3; TRBD2 might be the D (5 bases). Between the trimmed V and J ends, which lost 3 bases and 9 bases, there was a span of 22 bases. Germline CDR1 SGHTA, CDR2 FQGTGA. The CDR3 spans 16 residues. The CDR3 reads CASSFSNGGPGHTQYF. In DNA, the CDR3 is TGTGCCAGCAGCTTTTCGAATGGCGGGCCCGGCCACACGCAGTATTTT. Full variable domain (remainder filled in from reference TRBV7-3 and TRBJ2-3): GAGVSQTPSNKVTEKGKYVELRCDPISGHTALYWYRQSLGQGPEFLIYFQGTGAADDSGLPNDRFFAVRPEGSVSTLKIQRTERGDSAVYLCASSFSNGGPGHTQYFGPGTRLTVL.

This sequence joins TRBV7-2 and TRBJ2-5, with 9 bases aligning to TRBD2. This CDR3 comprises 15 residues. V shed 3 bases, J shed 5 bases, and the junction held 7 bases outside the gene matches. Germline CDR1 SGHTA, CDR2 FQGNSA. CDR3 residues: CASSLGAGGGETQYF. CDR3 DNA: TGTGCCAGCAGCTTGGGAGCGGGGGGAGGGGAGACCCAGTACTTC.

The J gene is TRBJ1-3, the V gene TRBV9; 7 nucleotides line up with TRBD1. The ends lost 4 bases at V and 0 bases at J; junction bases unmatched: 4. Germline V gene lookup returns CDR1 SGDLS and CDR2 YYNGEE. There are 15 residues in the CDR3. This CDR3 reads CASSRGGSSGNTIYF. CDR3 DNA: TGTGCCAGCAGCCGAGGGGGCTCCTCTGGAAACACCATATATTTT. Filled out from reference TRBV9 and TRBJ1-3, the complete variable domain reads DSGVTQTPKHLITATGQRVTLRCSPRSGDLSVYWYQQSLDQGLQFLIQYYNGEERAKGNILERFSAQQFPDLHSELNLSSLELGDSALYFCASSRGGSSGNTIYFGEGSWLTVV.

The chain carries TRBV6-4 and TRBJ2-3; 9 bases match TRBD2. Unmatched junction bases numbered 9, after V lost 8 bases and J lost 6 bases. The germline V gene encodes CDR1 MRHNA and CDR2 SNTAGT. This CDR3 spans 14 amino acids. The CDR3 sequence is CASASGGPPDTQYF. CDR3 in DNA: TGTGCCAGCGCCAGCGGGGGGCCCCCGGATACGCAGTATTTT.

The DNA for the CDR3 is TGTGCCAGCAGCTTAGGGGCAGGCATTAATGAAAAACTGTTTTTT. Translation gives CASSLGAGINEKLFF. The chain joins TRBV7-9 to TRBJ1-4; no reliable D call. Germline V gives CDR1 SEHNR, CDR2 FQNEAQ (reference sequence). The CDR3 consists of 15 residues. V lost 1 base, J lost 4 bases, and 10 bases lay in between. The whole variable domain, filled in from reference TRBV7-9 and TRBJ1-4, reads DTGVSQNPRHKITKRGQNVTFRCDPISEHNRLYWYRQTLGQGPEFLTYFQNEAQLEKSRLLSDRFSAERPKGSFSTLEIQRTEQGDSAMYLCASSLGAGINEKLFFGSGTQLSVL.

This clone is a singleton in its sample. The chain uses TRBV30 and TRBJ1-4; no clear D. V gave up 1 base and J gave up 5 bases, with 17 bases separating them. The CDR3 contains 16 residues. The germline CDR1 and CDR2 sequences are GTSNPN and SVGIG (reference sequence). The CDR3 DNA sequence: TGTGCCTGGAGTGAGTCCCGTGGCAGGCCGAATGAAAAACTGTTTTTT. Amino acids: CAWSESRGRPNEKLFF.

The rearrangement joins TRBV7-7 to TRBJ2-3, with 11 bases matching TRBD2. This CDR3 contains 20 residues. In germline, CDR1 is SSHAT, CDR2 FNYEAQ (reference sequence). V gave up 2 bases and J gave up 0 bases; unmatched junction bases: 13. The CDR3 loop reads CASSLSTDGTSGKSTDTQYF. CDR3 coding DNA: TGTGCCAGCAGCTTATCAACGGATGGGACTAGCGGAAAAAGCACAGATACGCAGTATTTT. Full variable domain (missing parts from reference TRBV7-7 and TRBJ2-3): GAGVSQSPRYKVTKRGQDVTLRCDPISSHATLYWYQQALGQGPEFLTYFNYEAQPDKSGLPSDRFSAERPEGSISTLTIQRTEQRDSAMYRCASSLSTDGTSGKSTDTQYFGPGTRLTVL.

The chain uses TRBV28 and TRBJ2-3; a possible D gene is TRBD1 (6 bases). Trimming pared 9 bases from V and 3 bases from J, leaving 25 bases between. CDR3 length: 17 amino acids. Germline loops: CDR1 MDHEN, CDR2 SYDVKM. CDR3: CASCTAGERRATDTQYF. Here the CDR3 DNA reads TGTGCCAGTTGCACAGCAGGGGAGCGCCGGGCGACAGATACGCAGTATTTT.

Here the CDR3 reads CASSADRGFTGELFF. The CDR3 region has the DNA TGTGCCAGTAGTGCGGACAGGGGATTCACCGGGGAGCTGTTTTTT. V gene TRBV19 combines with J gene TRBJ2-2; 9 bases line up with TRBD1. The CDR3 is 15 residues long. Germline assignment: CDR1 LNHDA and CDR2 SQIVND (reference sequence). Unmatched junction bases numbered 5, after V lost 5 bases and J lost 4 bases.

The V gene is TRBV5-5, the J gene TRBJ1-5; 9 bases line up with TRBD1. Per the germline V gene, CDR1 is SGHKS and CDR2 is YYEKEE (reference sequence). V dropped 0 bases and J dropped 4; count of bases not matched to a gene: 2. CDR3 length: 15 amino acids. CDR3 DNA sequence: TGTGCCAGCAGCTTGGGGGGGACAGGGAATCAGCCCCAGCATTTT. Protein product: CASSLGGTGNQPQHF.

Remarks on this clone: This specimen includes other DNA sequences encoding the same CDR3. V and J are TRBV5-4 and TRBJ2-5; the match to TRBD2 covers 9 bases. Germline CDR1 and CDR2: SGHNT and YYREEE (reference sequence). This CDR3 spans 16 amino acids. The V gene end was trimmed by 0 bases and the J gene end by 5 bases; junction bases not matched to a gene: 8. CDR3 bases: TGTGCCAGCAGCTTGGGGACCGGGACTAGCATCGAGACCCAGTACTTC. Encoded protein: CASSLGTGTSIETQYF.